The 30 T cell receptor beta chains presented below share a single source sample, sequenced in a study of radiation and T cells in renal cell carcinoma. Time point of the sample: blood 4 weeks post-SBRT, at nephrectomy. The treatment denotes: 15 Gy SBRT to primary tumor, nephrectomy 4 weeks later. Clones were read by immunoSEQ multiplex PCR, and TCRdb kept only the in-frame ones, dropping some. Counted here are around 170,000 clones, 88% occurring once; the ten biggest clones make up approximately 10%. The starting material was blood, obtained from a patient whose treatment included radiotherapy and nephrectomy. The receptors stem from a woman between 50 and 59 years old with renal cell carcinoma.

The chain combines TRBV10-3 with TRBJ2-7; D ambiguous. Germline CDR1 is ENHRY and CDR2 is SYGVKD. The CDR3 sequence is 15 residues long. V was pared by 6 bases and J by 0 bases, with 15 bases between. DNA for the CDR3: TGTGCCATCAGGGCAGTGGCAGGAGCCTCCTACGAGCAGTACTTC. Amino acid sequence: CAIRAVAGASYEQYF.

The chain has TRBV19 and TRBJ2-7; 7 nucleotides line up with TRBD1. V shed 7 bases, J shed 2 bases, and the junction held 8 bases outside the gene matches. This CDR3 has 14 residues. CDR1 is LNHDA and CDR2 is SQIVND in the germline V gene (reference sequence). The CDR3 sequence: CASTNRDRPYEQYF. CDR3 nucleotides: TGTGCCAGTACCAATAGGGACAGACCCTACGAGCAGTACTTC.

J is TRBJ1-4 and V is TRBV6-6; D uncertain. Trimming removed 2 bases from V and 0 bases from J, with 7 bases in between. Germline-derived CDR1 and CDR2 are MNHNY and SVGAGI (reference sequence). CDR3 length: 15 residues. In DNA form, the CDR3 reads TGTGCCAGCAGTTACGGCAGCGCAACTAATGAAAAACTGTTTTTT. Translation gives CASSYGSATNEKLFF.

The CDR3 spells CASSPSYMNTEAFF. CDR3 DNA sequence: TGTGCCAGCAGCCCCTCTTACATGAACACTGAAGCTTTCTTT. The chain employs TRBV7-6 and TRBJ1-1; D uncertain. CDR1 is SGHVS, CDR2 FNYEAQ, per germline. This CDR3 has 14 amino acids. The germline V and J ends were trimmed by 5 bases and 0 bases, with 10 bases remaining between them.

This clone showed up just once. V is TRBV4-1 and J is TRBJ2-1; 10 positions match TRBD1. Trimming took 3 bases from V and 9 from J; bases not matched to a gene: 11. The germline V gene has CDR1 MGHRA and CDR2 YSYEKL. This CDR3 has 16 residues. CDR3: CASSHLLRDRGGEQFF. CDR3 bases: TGCGCCAGCAGCCACCTGCTCCGGGACAGGGGTGGTGAGCAGTTCTTC.

The CDR3 loop reads CASSQDPSGSGSPLHF. The CDR3 DNA follows: TGTGCCAGCAGCCAAGACCCCTCAGGGTCAGGATCACCCCTCCACTTT. The chain links TRBV4-2 to TRBJ1-6; weak D call: TRBD1 (5 bases). The V end was cut by 0 bases, the J end by 10 bases, with 16 bases between. Germline V lookup: CDR1 LGHNA, CDR2 YNFKEQ. CDR3 length: 16 amino acids.

Regarding this clone: Germline and junction disagree at one end, which may indicate a read error. Other DNA sequences in this sample translate to the same CDR3. The CDR3 reads CSARAGNTIYF. The CDR3 coding sequence is TGCAGTGCTAGAGCAGGAAACACCATATACTTT. The chain joins TRBV20-1 to TRBJ1-3, with no clear D. Germline assignment: CDR1 DFQATT and CDR2 SNEGSKA (reference sequence). The CDR3 is 11 residues long.

In this sample, this clone turned up once. V and J are TRBV11-2 and TRBJ2-7, with TRBD2 matching 16 bases. CDR3 size: 17 residues. Trimming took 5 bases from V and 6 from J; bases not matched to a gene: 10. CDR1 and CDR2 from the germline V gene are SGHAT and FQNNGV. The CDR3: CASSDGTSGGARFEQYF. The DNA of the CDR3 is TGTGCCAGCAGCGACGGGACTAGCGGGGGGGCCCGATTCGAGCAGTACTTC.

The V and J genes are TRBV7-9 and TRBJ1-1, with D perhaps TRBD1 (5 bases). Germline CDR1 and CDR2: SEHNR and FQNEAQ (reference sequence). The length of the CDR3 is 16 residues. V was shortened by 6 bases and J by 5 bases, with 22 bases between the two germline ends. Here the CDR3 reads CASSPALQALITEAFF. The CDR3 region has the DNA TGTGCCAGCAGTCCAGCGTTACAGGCCCTTATAACTGAAGCTTTCTTT.

The chain is built from TRBV28 and TRBJ1-2; no reliable D call. This CDR3 region has 14 residues. Per germline, CDR1 MDHEN and CDR2 SYDVKM. Trimming took off 5 bases at V and 4 bases at J, with 14 bases between the two ends. The CDR3: CASSGTFPPYGYTF. The DNA of the CDR3 is TGTGCCAGCAGTGGAACGTTCCCGCCCTATGGCTACACCTTC.

The chain joins TRBV6-1 to TRBJ1-5, with TRBD1 matching over 7 bases. The germline gives CDR1 MNHNS, CDR2 SASEGT. The length of the CDR3 is 14 residues. With V trimmed by 4 bases and J by 7 bases, 7 bases remained unmatched. This chain's CDR3 is CASSGDRVGQPQHF. CDR3 coding DNA: TGTGCCAGCAGTGGAGACAGGGTTGGACAGCCCCAGCATTTT.

The CDR3 spells CASSRVGNEQFF. The CDR3 DNA reads TGTGCCAGCTCTAGGGTAGGGAATGAGCAGTTCTTC. The chain couples TRBV6-1 to TRBJ2-1; no clear D gene. V gave up 8 bases and J gave up 7 bases, with 12 bases separating them. The germline V gene has CDR1 MNHNS and CDR2 SASEGT. This CDR3 spans 12 amino acids.

The chain employs TRBV5-6 and TRBJ1-2; 7 nucleotides match TRBD1. J lost 0 bases, V lost 4 bases, and 9 bases had no gene match. CDR1 SGHDT and CDR2 YYEEEE come from the germline V gene. The CDR3 has 16 residues. The CDR3 DNA reads TGTGCCAGCAGCGGGGCGGGGGGACAGTCTAACTATGGCTACACCTTC. As protein: CASSGAGGQSNYGYTF.

The chain is built from TRBV9 and TRBJ1-6; D remains unclear. The CDR3 contains 12 residues. V lost 0 bases, J lost 10 bases, and 5 bases lay in between. Germline V gene data show CDR1 as SGDLS and CDR2 as YYNGEE. CDR3 region: CASSVGESPLHF. CDR3 DNA sequence: TGTGCCAGCAGCGTAGGAGAGTCACCCCTCCACTTT.

This chain uses TRBV5-1 with TRBJ1-2; 7 nucleotides agree with TRBD1. Germline V CDR1 and CDR2: SGHRS, YFSETQ. V was clipped by 4 bases and J by 6 bases; unmatched bases: 12. CDR3 length: 15 amino acids. The CDR3 reads CASSQRGLRADGYTF. The CDR3 region has the DNA TGCGCCAGCAGCCAAAGGGGGCTACGAGCAGATGGCTACACCTTC.

The V gene is TRBV7-9, the J gene TRBJ1-2; D gene uncertain. The CDR3 is 15 amino acids. CDR1 and CDR2 from the germline V gene are SEHNR and FQNEAQ (reference sequence). V shed 3 bases and J shed 2 bases, with 13 bases lying between them. The CDR3 is CASSFLSGINYGYTF. CDR3 in DNA: TGTGCCAGCAGCTTTTTATCGGGGATCAACTATGGCTACACCTTC.

The chain employs TRBV19 and TRBJ1-6, with unresolved D. V was trimmed by 9 bases and J by 5 bases, leaving 14 bases between them. There are 14 residues in the CDR3. Germline loops: CDR1 LNHDA, CDR2 SQIVND (reference sequence). The CDR3 sequence: CASRPGFNNSPLHF. CDR3 in DNA: TGTGCCAGCAGGCCGGGATTTAATAATTCACCCCTCCACTTT.

The chain couples TRBV4-2 to TRBJ2-3; TRBD2 matches 7 bases. Germline V lookup: CDR1 LGHNA, CDR2 YNFKEQ. V lost 0 bases to trimming and J lost 4 bases; unmatched junction nucleotides: 13. This CDR3 has 18 amino acids. The CDR3 nucleotides are TGTGCCAGCAGCCAAGAAGGTGGCGGGGGTGGGTATGCAGATACGCAGTATTTT. Translation gives CASSQEGGGGGYADTQYF.

V gene TRBV2 combines with J gene TRBJ1-3; unclear D gene. Germline V gives CDR1 SNHLY, CDR2 FYNNEI. V lost 0 bases and J lost 4, with 13 bases in between. This CDR3 is built from 16 residues. The CDR3 DNA reads as TGTGCCAGCAGTGAAGCGCTTTCCTCCCCCGGAAACACCATATATTTT. Translated: CASSEALSSPGNTIYF.

The chain is built from TRBV7-9 and TRBJ1-2; 11 bases agree with TRBD1. Per the germline V gene, CDR1 is SEHNR and CDR2 is FQNEAQ (reference sequence). The trim removed 11 bases at V and 7 bases at J, leaving 9 bases unmatched. The CDR3 consists of 13 residues. The CDR3 spells CAGQGARTGGYTF. In DNA form, the CDR3 reads TGTGCCGGACAGGGGGCCAGAACGGGTGGCTACACCTTC.

This clone was found once. The CDR3 region has the DNA TGTGCCAGCAGTTACTCGATTTCGGACAGGGGCTACGAGCAGTACTTC. Its protein is CASSYSISDRGYEQYF. The J gene is TRBJ2-7, the V gene TRBV6-5, with 9 positions matching TRBD1. Per the germline V gene, CDR1 is MNHEY and CDR2 is SVGAGI. The CDR3 is 16 amino acids. After removal of 0 bases from V and 3 bases from J, the junction contained 6 bases not matched to a gene.

The rearrangement joins TRBV4-3 to TRBJ1-2; unclear D gene. Germline CDR1 is LGHNA and CDR2 is YSLEER. V was cut by 1 base and J by 5 bases, with 14 bases left in between. The length of the CDR3 is 15 residues. The CDR3 is CASSQVQGSAYGYTF. The CDR3 nucleotides are TGCGCCAGCAGCCAAGTACAAGGGTCGGCATATGGCTACACCTTC.

This chain uses TRBV6-6 with TRBJ1-5; TRBD1 matches 10 bases. Germline V CDR1 and CDR2: MNHNY, SVGAGI (reference sequence). V shed 6 bases and J 4 bases; nucleotides not matched to a gene: 9. The CDR3 extends over 16 amino acids. CDR3 in DNA: TGTGCCAGCAGACCCATACCGGGACAGGGGAATCAGCCCCAGCATTTT. Its protein product is CASRPIPGQGNQPQHF.

This chain joins TRBV7-9 and TRBJ2-7; 9 bases are shared with TRBD1. This CDR3 comprises 15 residues. CDR1 is SEHNR, CDR2 FQNEAQ, per germline (reference sequence). Unmatched junction bases numbered 9, after V lost 5 bases and J lost 4 bases. The CDR3: CASSDIRTGAYEQYF. The CDR3 DNA follows: TGTGCCAGCAGCGACATCCGGACAGGGGCGTACGAGCAGTACTTC.

The rearrangement links TRBV9 to TRBJ1-1, with D possibly matching TRBD1 (5 bases). Germline CDR1 SGDLS, CDR2 YYNGEE. V lost 2 bases, J lost 1 base, and 9 bases lay in between. This CDR3 contains 14 residues. CDR3 region: CASSVGQANTEAFF. CDR3 bases: TGTGCCAGCAGCGTGGGGCAGGCGAACACTGAAGCTTTCTTT.

Written as DNA, the CDR3 is TGCGCCAGCAGCAGGACGAGTACGGGCCATGAGCAGTTCTTC. It encodes CASSRTSTGHEQFF. The rearrangement links TRBV5-1 to TRBJ2-1; D is uncertain. The V end lost 4 bases, the J end lost 8 bases, and 16 bases lay between the germline ends. CDR1 and CDR2 (germline): SGHRS, YFSETQ. The CDR3 has 14 amino acids. The full variable domain, completed using reference TRBV5-1 and TRBJ2-1, is KAGVTQTPRYLIKTRGQQVTLSCSPISGHRSVSWYQQTPGQGLQFLFEYFSETQRNKGNFPGRFSGRQFSNSRSEMNVSTLELGDSALYLCASSRTSTGHEQFFGPGTRLTVL.

This chain connects TRBV5-1 to TRBJ1-6, with D unresolved. The length of the CDR3 is 13 residues. Per the germline V gene, CDR1 is SGHRS and CDR2 is YFSETQ. V was trimmed by 3 bases and J by 8 bases, leaving 9 bases between them. The CDR3 bases are TGCGCCAGCAGCTCCCAAACAGATTCACCCCTCCACTTT. Amino acid sequence: CASSSQTDSPLHF. Drawing the rest from reference TRBV5-1 and TRBJ1-6, the complete variable domain is KAGVTQTPRYLIKTRGQQVTLSCSPISGHRSVSWYQQTPGQGLQFLFEYFSETQRNKGNFPGRFSGRQFSNSRSEMNVSTLELGDSALYLCASSSQTDSPLHFGNGTRLTVT.

This chain joins TRBV6-1 and TRBJ2-5; D is unclear. The ends were cut back, 4 bases at V and 1 base at J, with 10 bases in the middle. The CDR3 runs to 14 residues. Germline V CDR1 and CDR2: MNHNS, SASEGT. The CDR3 region is CASSGLTFQETQYF. The CDR3 DNA reads as TGTGCCAGCAGTGGCTTGACGTTCCAAGAGACCCAGTACTTC.

The chain links TRBV7-6 to TRBJ2-5, with 7 bases that match TRBD1. The CDR3 sequence is 16 residues long. Losses at the gene ends were 1 base for V and 5 bases for J; bases not matched to a gene: 10. Germline values: CDR1 SGHVS, CDR2 FNYEAQ. CDR3: CASSLVSKGALETQYF. In DNA, the CDR3 is TGTGCCAGCAGCTTAGTCTCAAAGGGGGCACTTGAGACCCAGTACTTC.

In this sample, this clone turned up once. J is TRBJ1-6 and V is TRBV5-1, with a possible D match to TRBD1 (5 bases). V was trimmed by 1 base and J by 8 bases, leaving 10 bases between them. The CDR3 sequence is 14 residues long. Per germline, CDR1 SGHRS and CDR2 YFSETQ. CDR3 sequence reads: CASSLPRADSPLHF. The CDR3 region has the DNA TGCGCCAGCAGCTTGCCCAGGGCGGATTCACCCCTCCACTTT.